Listed below are T cell receptor beta chains from one sample, sequenced in a study of control samples from healthy donors and cancer patients. The assay was immunoSEQ multiplex PCR, and TCRdb's table has in-frame clones only and misses some. The data show about 86,000 clones, about 89% seen once. The sequencing input was PBMCs. The receptors were gathered from a woman between 50 and 59 years old with colorectal cancer. The CDR3 runs from the conserved cysteine through the conserved F or W.

j_call v_call cdr3_aa
TRBJ1-5 TRBV4-1 CASSHSGQSNQPQHF
TRBJ1-6 TRBV28 CASSQMSGSNSPLHF
TRBJ2-5 TRBV4-3 CASSTGGGRYQETQYF
TRBJ2-3 TRBV4-1 CASSQGGVLQTDTQYF
TRBJ2-5 TRBV5-5 CASSLWQGETQYF
TRBJ1-2 TRBV6-7 CASSPHRRSHYGYTF
TRBJ2-5 TRBV2 CASRETSGTGETQYF
TRBJ2-3 TRBV2 CASSGTGTDTQYF
TRBJ2-3 TRBV15 CATSRNRGGLDTDTQYF
TRBJ1-5 TRBV18 CASSRTGGGSNQPQHF
TRBJ2-3 TRBV2 CASRVIGFADTQYF
TRBJ2-5 TRBV6-6 CASRGNRVGETQYF
TRBJ2-3 TRBV29-1 CSVLLAGRDTQYF
TRBJ1-5 TRBV6-1 CASSEEYPQHF
TRBJ2-1 TRBV2 CASSADRGNEQFF
TRBJ1-2 TRBV25-1 CASSVGASGYTF
TRBJ2-5 TRBV6-2/TRBV6-3 CASSYSAGRGETQYF
TRBJ1-5 TRBV19 CASSIEGGGQPQHF
TRBJ1-2 TRBV4-1 CASSQEGRAGEGYTF